This entry lists 23 T cell receptor beta chains sequenced from one sample in a study of cytomegalovirus exposure and HLA in healthy donors. Clones were sequenced by immunoSEQ multiplex PCR, and TCRdb holds only the in-frame ones, with some missing. The data hold about 120,000 clones, with approximately 81% observed a single time. The material sequenced was PBMCs. The receptors shown here come from a young woman in good health and CMV-seronegative.

By share, this clone ranks as medium-sized (0.01 to 0.1%). V and J are TRBV7-9 and TRBJ1-5; D is unresolved. This CDR3 has 15 residues. The V gene lost 2 bases and the J gene lost 3 bases, with 11 bases spanning the gap. Germline CDR1 SEHNR, CDR2 FQNEAQ (reference sequence). The CDR3 loop is CASSLPRQHNQPQHF. The CDR3 DNA reads as TGTGCCAGCAGCTTACCTAGGCAGCACAATCAGCCCCAGCATTTT.

The chain uses TRBV2 and TRBJ2-3; 12 nucleotides align to TRBD2. J lost 1 base, V lost 10 bases, and 6 bases had no gene match. The CDR3 totals 15 residues. Germline V CDR1 and CDR2: SNHLY, FYNNEI. CDR3 sequence reads: CANKRTSGGTDTQYF. For the CDR3, the DNA is TGTGCCAACAAACGGACTAGCGGGGGCACAGATACGCAGTATTTT. Using reference TRBV2 and TRBJ2-3 for the parts outside the CDR3, the full variable domain is EPEVTQTPSHQVTQMGQEVILRCVPISNHLYFYWYRQILGQKVEFLVSFYNNEISEKSEIFDDQFSVERPDGSNFTLKIRSTKLEDSAMYFCANKRTSGGTDTQYFGPGTRLTVL.

The chain uses TRBV6-1 and TRBJ2-1; 9 bases are a match to TRBD2. With 4 bases clipped from V and 0 bases from J, the junction kept 7 bases outside the gene matches. The CDR3 has 17 amino acids. Per germline, CDR1 MNHNS and CDR2 SASEGT. CDR3 loop: CASSVGSGGSSYNEQFF. In DNA form, the CDR3 reads TGTGCCAGCAGTGTGGGTAGCGGGGGCAGCTCCTACAATGAGCAGTTCTTC.

This clone was seen just once. This chain joins TRBV4-2 and TRBJ1-4; D gene ambiguous. The V end was cut by 1 base, the J end by 0 bases, with 9 bases between. CDR3 length: 16 residues. Germline loops: CDR1 LGHNA, CDR2 YNFKEQ. CDR3 bases: TGTGCCAGCAGCCAAGCTCGCTCGGCAACTAATGAAAAACTGTTTTTT. This sequence encodes CASSQARSATNEKLFF.

The chain combines TRBV5-6 with TRBJ1-2, with unresolved D. V lost 4 bases to trimming and J lost 8 bases, with 21 bases between them. The CDR3 has 15 residues. From germline, CDR1 is SGHDT and CDR2 YYEEEE. The CDR3: CASSNPGLPGGGYTF. For the CDR3, the DNA is TGTGCCAGCAGCAACCCCGGACTCCCCGGAGGGGGCTACACCTTC.

This chain joins TRBV2 and TRBJ2-3, with D hard to call. Germline V gene sequence: CDR1 SNHLY, CDR2 FYNNEI. The CDR3 contains 14 residues. Trimming took 2 bases from V and 0 from J, leaving 6 bases between them. CDR3 nucleotide sequence: TGTGCCAGCAGTGAACAGTGGAGCACAGATACGCAGTATTTT. This encodes CASSEQWSTDTQYF.

The sample holds one count of this clone. This sequence joins TRBV5-6 and TRBJ1-1; 7 bases agree with TRBD1. Germline lookup yields CDR1 SGHDT and CDR2 YYEEEE. CDR3 length equals 17 residues. V shed 1 base, J shed 7 bases, and the junction held 16 bases outside the gene matches. The chain's CDR3 is CASSLIVRRGLGDEAFF. DNA for the CDR3: TGTGCCAGCAGCTTGATAGTTAGGAGGGGGCTGGGGGATGAAGCTTTCTTT. The whole variable domain, remainder taken from reference TRBV5-6 and TRBJ1-1, is DAGVTQSPTHLIKTRGQQVTLRCSPKSGHDTVSWYQQALGQGPQFIFQYYEEEERQRGNFPDRFSGHQFPNYSSELNVNALLLGDSALYLCASSLIVRRGLGDEAFFGQGTRLTVV.

V and J are TRBV5-4 and TRBJ1-1; no clear D. This CDR3 comprises 11 residues. Per the germline V gene, CDR1 is SGHNT and CDR2 is YYREEE (reference sequence). V lost 0 bases, J lost 6 bases, and 3 bases lay in between. In DNA, the CDR3 is TGTGCCAGCAGCTTGGCCTCTGAAGCTTTCTTT. Its translation: CASSLASEAFF.

The chain has TRBV7-9 and TRBJ2-3, with 8 bases matching TRBD1. Trimming cost V 2 bases and J 2 bases; bases outside gene matches: 6. The CDR3 is made up of 16 amino acids. CDR1 and CDR2 from the germline V gene are SEHNR and FQNEAQ (reference sequence). CDR3 DNA sequence: TGTGCCAGCAGCTTAAGCTCGACAGGGGTCACAGATACGCAGTATTTT. This gives the protein CASSLSSTGVTDTQYF.

The rearrangement links TRBV29-1 to TRBJ1-2; tentatively, D is TRBD1 (6 bases). Germline CDR1 and CDR2: SQVTM and ANQGSEA. V lost 5 bases to trimming and J lost 1 base, with 17 bases between them. The CDR3 extends over 15 amino acids. CDR3 region: CSVFTGYPLNYGYTF. The CDR3 coding sequence is TGCAGCGTTTTTACAGGGTATCCCCTTAACTATGGCTACACCTTC.

This sequence joins TRBV29-1 and TRBJ2-1; D may be TRBD1 (5 bases). CDR1 is SQVTM, CDR2 ANQGSEA, per germline. This CDR3 has 16 amino acids. With 1 base removed from V and 3 bases from J, the gap between germline ends came to 16 bases. The DNA for the CDR3 is TGCAGCGTTGAAGGTGACTCAGGGTTAATCTACAATGAGCAGTTCTTC. Its translation is CSVEGDSGLIYNEQFF.

The rearrangement links TRBV15 to TRBJ2-7; D perhaps matches TRBD1 (5 bases). The CDR3 length is 13 residues. Germline V lookup: CDR1 LNHNV, CDR2 YYDKDF (reference sequence). The germline V and J ends were trimmed by 0 bases and 5 bases, with 8 bases remaining between them. CDR3 sequence: CATSRDGANEQYF. As DNA, the CDR3 is TGTGCCACCAGCAGAGATGGGGCGAACGAGCAGTACTTC.

The J gene is TRBJ2-7, the V gene TRBV30; unclear D gene. Between the trimmed V and J ends, which lost 4 bases and 3 bases, there was a span of 4 bases. This CDR3 is built from 10 residues. CDR1 is GTSNPN and CDR2 is SVGIG in the germline V gene (reference sequence). The CDR3 spells CAWNGYEQYF. The CDR3 nucleotides are TGTGCCTGGAACGGCTACGAGCAGTACTTC.

V is TRBV28 and J is TRBJ1-2; D remains unclear. CDR1 MDHEN and CDR2 SYDVKM come from the germline V gene. V lost 5 bases and J 4 bases, leaving 11 bases between the germline ends. This CDR3 comprises 13 residues. CDR3 loop: CASSPRETYGYTF. For the CDR3, the DNA is TGTGCCAGCAGTCCCCGGGAGACCTATGGCTACACCTTC.

The CDR3 sequence is CASSIEGRGTDTQYF. The CDR3 DNA reads TGTGCCAGTAGTATAGAGGGGCGAGGAACAGATACGCAGTATTTT. The chain carries TRBV19 and TRBJ2-3; maybe TRBD1 (5 bases). The V and J ends lost 0 bases and 3 bases respectively, with 10 bases between them. The germline V gene has CDR1 LNHDA and CDR2 SQIVND (reference sequence). CDR3 length: 15 residues. Full variable domain (outside the CDR3, taken from reference TRBV19 and TRBJ2-3): DGGITQSPKYLFRKEGQNVTLSCEQNLNHDAMYWYRQDPGQGLRLIYYSQIVNDFQKGDIAEGYSVSREKKESFPLTVTSAQKNPTAFYLCASSIEGRGTDTQYFGPGTRLTVL.

The V and J genes are TRBV9 and TRBJ1-2, with TRBD1 identical over 9 bases. This CDR3 region has 16 residues. With 4 bases clipped from V and 4 bases from J, the junction kept 11 bases outside the gene matches. CDR1 is SGDLS, CDR2 YYNGEE, per germline. CDR3 residues: CASSTGTGSNFYGYTF. As DNA, the CDR3 is TGTGCCAGCAGCACCGGGACAGGGTCGAACTTCTATGGCTACACCTTC.

CDR3 coding DNA: TGTGCCAGCAGTTTCCGAACTAGTAGCCAAGAGACCCAGTACTTC. Encoded protein: CASSFRTSSQETQYF. V and J are TRBV2 and TRBJ2-5; D is perhaps TRBD2 (5 bases). This CDR3 has 15 amino acids. The germline V and J ends were trimmed by 5 bases and 1 base, with 14 bases remaining between them. The germline V gene encodes CDR1 SNHLY and CDR2 FYNNEI.

The DNA of the CDR3 is TGTGCCAGCACCGGTAGGGGAATAGCGGGGGCTACGTACCAAGAGACCCAGTACTTC. Translated: CASTGRGIAGATYQETQYF. The genes are TRBV2 and TRBJ2-5; TRBD2 agrees at 9 bases. J gave up 0 bases and V 7 bases, and 18 bases lay outside the gene matches. The CDR3 extends over 19 amino acids. Per the germline V gene, CDR1 is SNHLY and CDR2 is FYNNEI. Based on the CDR3 plus reference TRBV2 and TRBJ2-5, the full variable domain is EPEVTQTPSHQVTQMGQEVILRCVPISNHLYFYWYRQILGQKVEFLVSFYNNEISEKSEIFDDQFSVERPDGSNFTLKIRSTKLEDSAMYFCASTGRGIAGATYQETQYFGPGTRLLVL.

This chain connects TRBV7-6 to TRBJ2-5, with TRBD2 as a possible D gene (6 bases). CDR3 length: 15 residues. V was clipped by 7 bases and J by 1 base, with 16 bases between them. The germline gives CDR1 SGHVS, CDR2 FNYEAQ. The CDR3 spells CASTRLGSSQETQYF. In DNA form, the CDR3 reads TGTGCCAGCACTCGACTAGGTTCATCCCAAGAGACCCAGTACTTC.

This clone was counted ten times or more. The V gene is TRBV19, the J gene TRBJ2-3, with D tentatively TRBD2 (7 bases). V lost 6 bases to trimming and J lost 6 bases, with 19 bases between them. Germline CDR1 LNHDA, CDR2 SQIVND (reference sequence). The CDR3 is 15 amino acids. The CDR3 protein is CASRERRGPGDTQYF. The DNA for the CDR3 is TGTGCCAGTAGAGAGCGGCGGGGGCCAGGGGATACGCAGTATTTT.

V usage is TRBV6-1 and J usage is TRBJ1-2; a possible D gene is TRBD1 (6 bases). Germline V gene sequence: CDR1 MNHNS, CDR2 SASEGT. This CDR3 comprises 13 residues. With 6 bases removed from V and 4 bases from J, the gap between germline ends came to 12 bases. The CDR3 reads CASRGAVVYGYTF. CDR3 coding DNA: TGTGCCAGCAGGGGGGCCGTTGTCTATGGCTACACCTTC.

V is TRBV7-8 and J is TRBJ1-1; 10 bases line up with TRBD1. V was pared by 5 bases and J by 6 bases, with 12 bases of the junction left unmatched. The CDR3 is 16 residues long. The V gene's germline CDR1 is SGHVS and CDR2 FQNEAQ. DNA for the CDR3: TGTGCCAGCAGCCTCGCTTCCGGGACAGGGGTGTCTGAAGCTTTCTTT. This sequence encodes CASSLASGTGVSEAFF.

This clone is a singleton in its sample. The chain combines TRBV4-2 with TRBJ1-1, with 10 positions matching TRBD1. This CDR3 comprises 15 residues. The ends lost 3 bases at V and 7 bases at J; junction bases unmatched: 8. Germline CDR1 reads LGHNA; CDR2 reads YNFKEQ. In DNA, the CDR3 is TGTGCCAGCAGCCAGTTTGACAGGGGGCATAATGAAGCTTTCTTT. Protein product: CASSQFDRGHNEAFF.